This is a list of T cell receptor beta chains from one sample in a study of monozygotic twins with inflammatory bowel disease. TCRdb reworked the 5' RACE reads into one entry per CDR3 protein, no DNA. The listing records some 150,000 distinct CDR3 sequences. The sample was blood. Every receptor here comes from a human donor with ulcerative colitis or Crohn's disease, or a healthy co-twin of an affected twin (not recorded which). CDR3s include the opening cysteine and the closing phenylalanine or tryptophan.

j_call v_call cdr3_aa
TRBJ2-1 TRBV6-1 CASTLPGLAGSEQFF
TRBJ2-7 TRBV11-3 CASSLDQTSYEQYF
TRBJ1-2 TRBV28 CASIKGGINYGYTF
TRBJ2-7 TRBV18 CASSRGQGANEQYF
TRBJ2-7 TRBV28 CASSALQGAAEQYF
TRBJ1-1 TRBV5-1 CASSLAEWTEAFF
TRBJ2-3 TRBV6-2/TRBV6-3 CASSRDYETSTDTQYF
TRBJ2-3 TRBV15 CATSRGPLTDTQYF
TRBJ2-3 TRBV18 CASSPLGLAGVPYTDTQYF
TRBJ1-1 TRBV5-1 CASSLAKEGDTEAFF
TRBJ2-3 TRBV10-2 CASLLAGGDTQYF
TRBJ2-7 TRBV20-1 CSASAGLYEQYF